One sample yielded the 8 T cell receptor beta chains listed below, sequenced in a study of cytomegalovirus exposure and HLA in healthy donors. PCR involved 60 Vbeta and 13 Jbeta primers. Repertoires were generated with immunoSEQ multiplex PCR, while TCRdb's copy carries only in-frame clones and drops some. The sample contains 130,000 to 150,000 clones, under 80% of which appear only once. Specimen: PBMCs. These TCRs come from a male donor in good health and CMV-seronegative.

The chain couples TRBV7-8 to TRBJ2-3, with 8 bases identical to TRBD1. This CDR3 is built from 17 residues. The V gene end was trimmed by 2 bases and the J gene end by 3 bases; junction bases not matched to a gene: 10. Germline values: CDR1 SGHVS, CDR2 FQNEAQ. This chain's CDR3 is CASSLSGRGLGTDTQYF. The CDR3 DNA sequence: TGTGCCAGCAGCTTATCCGGCAGGGGGCTTGGTACAGATACGCAGTATTTT.

The rearrangement joins TRBV6-5 to TRBJ2-7; maybe TRBD1 (6 bases). V was cut by 7 bases and J by 3 bases, with 19 bases left in between. This CDR3 contains 15 residues. Germline assignment: CDR1 MNHEY and CDR2 SVGAGI. The CDR3 DNA reads TGTGCCAGCACCCTTTATGGGGGCTCAGGCTACGAGCAGTACTTC. It yields the protein CASTLYGGSGYEQYF.

The chain links TRBV15 to TRBJ2-1, with D possibly being TRBD2 (5 bases). The V and J ends lost 0 bases and 15 bases respectively, with 15 bases between them. The CDR3 covers 13 residues. CDR1 LNHNV and CDR2 YYDKDF come from the germline V gene (reference sequence). The CDR3, as DNA: TGTGCCACCAGCAGAGACCGAGGGTTGGTGGCGTTCTTC. It yields the protein CATSRDRGLVAFF.

The chain uses TRBV6-5 and TRBJ1-1; 8 bases are a match to TRBD1. The CDR3 consists of 15 residues. The V and J ends lost 1 base and 1 base, in that order; junction bases with no gene match: 2. Germline CDR1 is MNHEY and CDR2 is SVGAGI. The CDR3 region is CASSYYGTGNTEAFF. The DNA of the CDR3 is TGTGCCAGCAGTTACTACGGGACAGGGAACACTGAAGCTTTCTTT.

V usage is TRBV7-2 and J usage is TRBJ2-7; possibly TRBD1 for D (6 bases). CDR1 and CDR2 (germline): SGHTA, FQGNSA. V lost 2 bases, J lost 3 bases, and 14 bases lay in between. This CDR3 spans 15 amino acids. CDR3 protein: CASSLRDTGYYEQYF. As DNA, the CDR3 is TGTGCCAGCAGCTTAAGGGACACGGGTTACTACGAGCAGTACTTC.

This chain links TRBV7-2 with TRBJ2-1, with a tentative D call TRBD1 (6 bases). The CDR3 has 12 amino acids. Per the germline V gene, CDR1 is SGHTA and CDR2 is FQGNSA. The germline V and J ends were trimmed by 2 bases and 8 bases, with 7 bases remaining between them. The CDR3 nucleotides read TGTGCCAGCAGCTTAACAGGGCATGAGCAGTTCTTC. Translated: CASSLTGHEQFF.

The CDR3 loop reads CASSSSGTGARRQYF. Written as DNA, the CDR3 is TGTGCCAGCAGTTCGTCCGGGACAGGTGCCCGACGGCAGTACTTC. The chain recombines TRBV27 with TRBJ2-7, with 8 bases that match TRBD1. In germline, CDR1 is MNHEY, CDR2 SMNVEV (reference sequence). The CDR3 extends over 15 amino acids. V dropped 4 bases and J dropped 9; count of bases not matched to a gene: 14.

This chain uses TRBV5-1 with TRBJ2-1, with D hard to call. The V gene lost 3 bases and the J gene lost 5 bases, with 12 bases spanning the gap. Germline CDR1 and CDR2: SGHRS and YFSETQ. This CDR3 is built from 14 residues. CDR3 in amino acids: CASSSSPLDNEQFF. In nucleotides, the CDR3 is TGCGCCAGCAGCTCATCACCTCTAGACAATGAGCAGTTCTTC.